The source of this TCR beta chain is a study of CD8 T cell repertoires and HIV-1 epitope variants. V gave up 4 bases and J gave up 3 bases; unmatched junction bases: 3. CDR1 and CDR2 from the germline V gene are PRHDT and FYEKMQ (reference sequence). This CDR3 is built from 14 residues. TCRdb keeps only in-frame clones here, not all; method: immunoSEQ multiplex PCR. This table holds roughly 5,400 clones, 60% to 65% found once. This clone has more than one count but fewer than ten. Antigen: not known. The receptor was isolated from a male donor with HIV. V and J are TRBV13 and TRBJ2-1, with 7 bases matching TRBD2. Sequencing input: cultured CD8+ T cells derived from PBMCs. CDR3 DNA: TGTGCCAGCAGCTCCACTAGCGACTACAATGAGCAGTTCTTC. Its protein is CASSSTSDYNEQFF.